These 3 T cell receptor beta chains originate from one sample sequenced in a study of blood T cell repertoires in COVID-19. Libraries were prepared by immunoSEQ multiplex PCR; TCRdb keeps only in-frame clonotypes and omits some of them. The sample has about 190,000 clones, about 87% seen once. Sample: peripheral blood. These receptor sequences come from a man aged 40-55 years with active or convalescent COVID-19.

V is TRBV21-1 and J is TRBJ1-3. TRBV21-1 corresponds to a pseudogene. This CDR3 has 16 residues. This chain's CDR3 is CASTARRGLSGNTIYF. In DNA, the CDR3 is TGTGCCAGCACCGCTAGGAGGGGCCTCTCTGGAAACACCATATATTTT.

The chain employs TRBV9 and TRBJ2-7; the D gene is possibly TRBD1 (6 bases). V was shortened by 0 bases and J by 2 bases, with 15 bases between the two germline ends. The CDR3 contains 16 residues. The germline V gene has CDR1 SGDLS and CDR2 YYNGEE. Here the CDR3 reads CASSVEYRVVPYEQYF. The CDR3 nucleotides read TGTGCCAGCAGCGTAGAGTACAGGGTTGTACCCTACGAGCAGTACTTC. Based on the CDR3 plus reference TRBV9 and TRBJ2-7, the full variable domain is DSGVTQTPKHLITATGQRVTLRCSPRSGDLSVYWYQQSLDQGLQFLIQYYNGEERAKGNILERFSAQQFPDLHSELNLSSLELGDSALYFCASSVEYRVVPYEQYFGPGTRLTVT.

This chain links TRBV10-3 with TRBJ1-4; TRBD1 agrees at 10 bases. Germline V CDR1 and CDR2: ENHRY, SYGVKD. V shed 4 bases and J 8 bases; nucleotides not matched to a gene: 10. This CDR3 is built from 16 residues. The CDR3 nucleotides read TGTGCCATCAGTGGACGAGGTCCGGGACAGGGGGAAAAACTGTTTTTT. It codes for CAISGRGPGQGEKLFF.